The 32 T cell receptor beta chains listed next were all sequenced from one sample in a study of glioma-infiltrating T cells. The iRepertoire nested amplicon-rescue multiplex PCR amplified TCR alpha and beta CDR3s from RNA. TCRdb passed the multiplex PCR reads through MiXCR, listing each CDR3 protein once. The sample contains about 89,000 distinct CDR3 sequences, roughly 23% of which appear only once. Sequenced material: glioma tissue, nonneoplastic brain tissue, or PBMCs (not recorded which). The receptors were gathered from a human donor with low-grade glioma or glioblastoma, undergoing nonglioma brain surgery, or in good health (not recorded which).

The chain carries TRBV2 and TRBJ1-2; the match to TRBD1 covers 7 bases. The germline V gene has CDR1 SNHLY and CDR2 FYNNEI. The V gene end was trimmed by 11 bases and the J gene end by 1 base; junction bases not matched to a gene: 10. This CDR3 has 14 residues. The CDR3 region is CAGEGQPINYGYTF. CDR3 coding DNA: TGTGCCGGCGAGGGACAGCCCATTAACTATGGCTACACCTTC.

This clonotype is medium-sized (0.01 to 0.1%) by share. The chain links TRBV6-1 to TRBJ2-3; D remains unclear. Germline CDR1 is MNHNS and CDR2 is SASEGT. The CDR3 has 10 amino acids. The V and J ends lost 6 bases and 11 bases respectively, with 9 bases between them. The CDR3, as DNA: TGTGCCAGCAGAGACGTCAAGCAGTATTTT. It codes for CASRDVKQYF.

This clonotype was counted ten times or more. CDR3 nucleotides: TGTGCCAGCAGTTTCCGGTGGACTAGCGTCGACAATGAGCAGTTCTTC. Its translation: CASSFRWTSVDNEQFF. The V gene is TRBV6-1, the J gene TRBJ2-1; 9 bases match TRBD2. The junction had 10 bases not matched to a gene; V was cut back by 5 bases and J by 5 bases. CDR1 is MNHNS, CDR2 SASEGT, per germline. The CDR3 contains 16 residues.

There are many counts of this clonotype. This chain uses TRBV14 with TRBJ2-3, with 13 bases aligning to TRBD2. Looked up from germline, CDR1 is SGHDN and CDR2 is FVKESK. V dropped 7 bases and J dropped 9; count of bases not matched to a gene: 16. The CDR3 is 17 amino acids. CDR3 nucleotide sequence: TGTGCCAGCAACGTACGGACTAGCGGGGGCCGCCCGGACACGCAGTATTTT. The encoded protein is CASNVRTSGGRPDTQYF.

This clonotype was detected only a few times. The V call is TRBV18, the J call TRBJ2-7; D possibly uses TRBD1 or TRBD2 (6 bases each). V was trimmed by 3 bases and J by 2 bases, leaving 11 bases between them. Germline CDR1 KGHSH, CDR2 LQKENI. CDR3 length equals 14 residues. CDR3 sequence reads: CASSPGGSTYEQYF. The CDR3 coding sequence is TGTGCCAGCTCACCCGGGGGCAGCACCTACGAGCAGTACTTC.

About this clonotype itself: A much larger clone differs by one base, so this may be a read error. This chain joins TRBV6-1 and TRBJ1-3, with D tentatively TRBD1 (5 bases). Germline V gives CDR1 MNHNS, CDR2 SASEGT. This CDR3 is built from 17 residues. Trimming removed 5 bases at V and 3 bases at J, with 20 bases between. CDR3 residues: CASSQKGSWGNGNTIYF. DNA of the CDR3: TGTGCCAGCAGTCAAAAAGGCTCCTGGGGCAATGGAAACACCATATATTTT.

CDR3 amino acids: CASSPRPPLGSGGAAETQYF. CDR3 coding DNA: TGCGCCAGCAGCCCACGGCCCCCGCTGGGGAGCGGGGGGGCAGCAGAGACCCAGTACTTC. V and J are TRBV5-1 and TRBJ2-5, with 10 positions matching TRBD2. The CDR3 contains 20 residues. Germline V CDR1 and CDR2: SGHRS, YFSETQ. Trimming at V came to 4 bases and at J to 4 bases, leaving 22 bases not matched to a gene.

The V call is TRBV11-2, the J call TRBJ2-3; D is undetermined. The CDR3 totals 16 residues. Germline CDR1 is SGHAT and CDR2 is FQNNGV. The ends were cut back, 0 bases at V and 3 bases at J, with 13 bases in the middle. As DNA, the CDR3 is TGTGCCAGCAGCTTAGAGGCCAGACTCAGGACAGATACGCAGTATTTT. Translation: CASSLEARLRTDTQYF.

The CDR3 DNA reads TGTGCCAGCTCACCCGACGGGAGCACTGAAGCTTTCTTT. Translating it yields CASSPDGSTEAFF. The chain is built from TRBV18 and TRBJ1-1; D is uncertain. V lost 3 bases and J 4 bases, leaving 9 bases between the germline ends. CDR1 and CDR2 (germline): KGHSH, LQKENI. This CDR3 has 13 residues.

Points on this clonotype: The junction does not match germline at one end; this may be a read error. The J gene is TRBJ1-1, the V gene TRBV7-2; 8 bases agree with TRBD1. The V gene's germline CDR1 is SGHTA and CDR2 FQGNSA. The CDR3 has 15 residues. The CDR3 loop reads CASKGQVNINTEAFF. Here the CDR3 DNA reads TGTGCCAGCAAGGGACAGGTTAACATAAACACCGAAGCTTTCTTT.

Concerning this clonotype itself: One base away lies a much larger clone, so this may be a sequencing read error. The genes are TRBV3-1 and TRBJ2-1, with no clear D. CDR1 is LGHDT and CDR2 is YNNKEL in the germline V gene (reference sequence). The CDR3 has 13 residues. The CDR3 DNA follows: TGTGCCAGCAGGGACCAATCCTACAATGAGCAGCTCTTC. It yields the protein CASRDQSYNEQLF.

This clonotype was recorded many times. This chain links TRBV18 with TRBJ2-3; D call uncertain. The germline V gene has CDR1 KGHSH and CDR2 LQKENI. Trimming removed 4 bases from V and 1 base from J, with 9 bases in between. This CDR3 has 14 residues. In DNA form, the CDR3 reads TGTGCCAGCTCACTTGGCCACCGCACAGATACGCAGTATTTT. This sequence encodes CASSLGHRTDTQYF.

The chain recombines TRBV5-1 with TRBJ2-1; D remains unclear. Trimming removed 0 bases from V and 4 bases from J, with 11 bases in between. The CDR3 covers 15 residues. The V gene's germline CDR1 is SGHRS and CDR2 YFSETQ. CDR3 residues: CASSLVGSTYNEQFF. CDR3 nucleotides: TGCGCCAGCAGCTTGGTAGGTTCGACATACAATGAGCAGTTCTTC.

This clonotype was seen ten or more times. The V and J genes are TRBV29-1 and TRBJ1-2; D not resolved. The CDR3 contains 12 residues. The V gene lost 6 bases and the J gene lost 1 base, with 9 bases spanning the gap. CDR1 is SQVTM, CDR2 ANQGSEA, per germline. This chain's CDR3 is CSVGQVNYGYTF. CDR3 bases: TGCAGCGTCGGTCAGGTTAACTATGGCTACACCTTC.

In the case of this clonotype: A read error may account for a junction end that differs from germline. The chain is built from TRBV6-1 and TRBJ2-3; 13 positions agree with TRBD2. Germline CDR1 MNHNS, CDR2 SASEGT. The CDR3 sequence is 16 residues long. CDR3 in amino acids: CASSPGTSGTTDKQYF. The CDR3 DNA sequence: TGTGCCAGCAGTCCAGGGACTAGCGGGACCACAGATAAGCAGTATTTT.

This clonotype occurred many times. The rearrangement joins TRBV5-5 to TRBJ2-3; D remains unclear. Germline V CDR1 and CDR2: SGHKS, YYEKEE (reference sequence). V was pared by 4 bases and J by 0 bases, with 15 bases between. CDR3 size: 16 residues. The CDR3, as DNA: TGTGCCAGCAGCGGAGAAACTGGAATTAGCACAGATACGCAGTATTTT. Translating gives CASSGETGISTDTQYF.

This clonotype has a count of ten or more. V gene TRBV19 combines with J gene TRBJ1-1; TRBD1 might be the D (5 bases). V was cut by 7 bases and J by 5 bases, with 17 bases left in between. CDR3 length: 14 amino acids. CDR1 LNHDA and CDR2 SQIVND come from the germline V gene (reference sequence). This CDR3 reads CASNVGARWTEAFF. DNA for the CDR3: TGTGCCAGTAACGTCGGGGCGAGGTGGACTGAAGCTTTCTTT. Filled out from reference TRBV19 and TRBJ1-1, the complete variable domain reads DGGITQSPKYLFRKEGQNVTLSCEQNLNHDAMYWYRQDPGQGLRLIYYSQIVNDFQKGDIAEGYSVSREKKESFPLTVTSAQKNPTAFYLCASNVGARWTEAFFGQGTRLTVV.

The chain couples TRBV5-4 to TRBJ2-5, with no clear D. The CDR3 is made up of 13 amino acids. V gave up 0 bases and J gave up 5 bases, with 8 bases separating them. Germline CDR1 reads SGHNT; CDR2 reads YYREEE (reference sequence). The CDR3 DNA sequence: TGTGCCAGCAGCTTGGGGGGTGTCGAGACCCAGTACTTC. As protein: CASSLGGVETQYF.

CDR3 DNA sequence: TGTGCCAGCAGCTTAATTCCAGGGTTGGGCTACACTGAAGCTTTCTTT. As protein: CASSLIPGLGYTEAFF. The chain links TRBV5-5 to TRBJ1-1; D perhaps matches TRBD1 (5 bases). This CDR3 is 16 amino acids long. V lost 2 bases and J 3 bases, leaving 17 bases between the germline ends. From germline, CDR1 is SGHKS and CDR2 YYEKEE (reference sequence).

This clonotype was counted many times. The rearrangement uses TRBV15 and TRBJ1-5; D is undetermined. The CDR3 extends over 13 amino acids. V was clipped by 2 bases and J by 3 bases, with 5 bases between them. Germline CDR1 reads LNHNV; CDR2 reads YYDKDF (reference sequence). The DNA for the CDR3 is TGTGCCACCAGCAGATCTTACAATCAGCCCCAGCATTTT. Amino acid sequence: CATSRSYNQPQHF.

The genes are TRBV11-2 and TRBJ2-7; a possible D gene is TRBD2 (5 bases). The CDR3 is 13 amino acids. Germline V lookup: CDR1 SGHAT, CDR2 FQNNGV. The V end was cut by 5 bases, the J end by 0 bases, with 8 bases between. This CDR3 is CASSPGLSYEQYF. The CDR3, as DNA: TGTGCCAGCAGCCCCGGACTCTCCTACGAGCAGTACTTC.

In this sample, this clonotype turned up a few times. The CDR3, as DNA: TGCGCCAGCAGCCCCCTGACAGGATACCCGAACACCGGGGAGCTGTTTTTT. It encodes CASSPLTGYPNTGELFF. V usage is TRBV4-1 and J usage is TRBJ2-2; D perhaps matches TRBD1 (6 bases). Germline V CDR1 and CDR2: MGHRA, YSYEKL. CDR3 length: 17 residues. The V end was cut by 4 bases, the J end by 0 bases, with 15 bases between.

This clonotype is labeled medium-sized. The V and J genes are TRBV12-3 or TRBV12-4 and TRBJ1-5; 8 nucleotides agree with TRBD1. V gave up 7 bases and J gave up 11 bases; unmatched junction bases: 16. The CDR3 length is 15 residues. CDR3 DNA sequence: TGTGCCAGCACCCTGGGGATCGAGTCAGGGGGCTCCCAGCATTTT. It yields the protein CASTLGIESGGSQHF.

This clonotype was counted between two and nine times. The chain combines TRBV12-3 or TRBV12-4 with TRBJ2-6; 7 nucleotides match TRBD2. This CDR3 spans 14 amino acids. V dropped 7 bases and J dropped 5; count of bases not matched to a gene: 5. The CDR3 spells CASTLRGRANVLTF. The CDR3 DNA reads TGTGCCAGCACCCTGCGGGGGAGGGCCAACGTCCTGACTTTC.

With regard to this clonotype: A much larger clone differs by one base, so this may be a read error. The genes are TRBV7-2 and TRBJ2-7; D gene unclear. V dropped 1 base and J dropped 4 bases, with 8 bases sitting between them. Germline V lookup: CDR1 SGHTA, CDR2 FQGNSA. CDR3 length: 13 residues. CDR3 coding DNA: TGTGCCAGCAGCTTAGGCATGGGTTACGAGCAGTACTTC. Encoded protein: CASSLGMGYEQYF.

As to this clonotype: A much larger clone lies one base from this, so it may be a read error. The chain combines TRBV7-6 with TRBJ1-3, with 7 positions matching TRBD1. The V gene's germline CDR1 is SGHVS and CDR2 FNYEAQ. This CDR3 is built from 14 residues. DNA for the CDR3: TGTGCCATCAGCCGACAGGGCAACGCAAACACCATGTATTTT. Encoded protein: CAISRQGNANTMYF.

This chain uses TRBV10-3 with TRBJ2-7, with a possible D match to TRBD1 (6 bases). Germline V gene data show CDR1 as ENHRY and CDR2 as SYGVKD. V lost 4 bases and J lost 6, with 19 bases in between. CDR3 length: 15 residues. The CDR3 DNA reads TGTGCCATCAGTGCCCAGCAGACAGGTCCTCTCGAGCAGTACTTC. This sequence encodes CAISAQQTGPLEQYF.

This clonotype was detected many times. The chain uses TRBV20-1 and TRBJ1-2; 11 bases align to TRBD1. Unmatched junction bases numbered 2, after V lost 2 bases and J lost 6 bases. Germline lookup yields CDR1 DFQATT and CDR2 SNEGSKA (reference sequence). The CDR3 consists of 13 residues. The CDR3, as DNA: TGCAGTGCTAGAAGGACAGGGGGCCATGGCTACACCTTC. Protein sequence: CSARRTGGHGYTF.

This clonotype was seen repeatedly, ten times or more. The chain carries TRBV6-6 and TRBJ1-1, with D unresolved. Germline lookup yields CDR1 MNHNY and CDR2 SVGAGI (reference sequence). This CDR3 is 13 amino acids long. The V end lost 0 bases, the J end lost 1 base, and 3 bases lay between the germline ends. The DNA of the CDR3 is TGTGCCAGCAGTTACTCGACGAACACTGAAGCTTTCTTT. It specifies CASSYSTNTEAFF.

This clonotype came up many times. V gene TRBV2 combines with J gene TRBJ1-5; the D is unclear. From germline, CDR1 is SNHLY and CDR2 FYNNEI. V lost 0 bases, J lost 5 bases, and 8 bases lay in between. This CDR3 has 14 residues. The CDR3 spells CASSEAGVYQPQHF. DNA of the CDR3: TGTGCCAGCAGTGAAGCAGGAGTTTATCAGCCCCAGCATTTT.

This clonotype was found a few times. The chain joins TRBV5-6 to TRBJ2-3; D not resolved. V was trimmed by 7 bases and J by 2 bases, leaving 11 bases between them. Germline CDR1 SGHDT, CDR2 YYEEEE. The CDR3 has 13 amino acids. CDR3 bases: TGTGCCAGCCTATCGACCGCCACAGATACGCAGTATTTT. It encodes CASLSTATDTQYF.

The chain couples TRBV11-1 to TRBJ1-1; D ambiguous. The V end lost 4 bases, the J end lost 8 bases, and 11 bases lay between the germline ends. Germline CDR1 reads SGHAT; CDR2 reads FQDESV (reference sequence). This CDR3 has 12 residues. The CDR3 is CASSSNTEEAFF. The DNA for the CDR3 is TGTGCCAGCAGCTCGAACACCGAGGAAGCTTTCTTT.